The present entry profiles one TCR beta chain with its context. Its antigen is currently not known. No base qualities exist here, and no much larger clone lies one base off it. The library was prepared using the immunoSEQ multiplex PCR assay. TCRdb stores this immuneACCESS table with in-frame sequences only. Part of the clones is absent; in the studies checked, under half of the shortfall reflects unresolved V genes, and no reason is known for the rest. The sample includes roughly 100,000 clones, with about 91% observed a single time. About 2.5% of the sample goes to the ten largest clones. The sample belongs to a study of control samples from healthy donors and cancer patients (TCRdb year 2020). At the junction V is shortened by 1 base and J by 2 bases; bases outside the gene matches: 6. The cysteine opens and the phenylalanine closes a CDR3 of 16 amino acids. The DNA shown is the 48-base CDR3, in frame from base 1. CDR1 SNHLY and CDR2 FYNNEI are derived from the germline V gene.

This receptor chain uses TRBV2 and TRBJ2-7, and 9 bases in between align with TRBD2. Sequenced input: blood. This sequence was found in a woman aged 18-29 years in good health. This receptor carries the CDR3 CASSEVWSSGTYEQYF. The nucleotides read TGTGCCAGCAGTGAAGTTTGGTCTAGCGGGACCTACGAGCAGTACTTC.